Listed below are T cell receptor beta chains from one sample, sequenced in a study of blood T cell repertoires in COVID-19. Libraries were prepared by immunoSEQ multiplex PCR; TCRdb keeps only in-frame clonotypes and omits some of them. The repertoire holds about 180,000 clones, with roughly 83% as singletons. Material for sequencing was peripheral blood. These receptors were collected from a human donor in a cohort sampled during active COVID-19. Both conserved end residues are part of each CDR3. Each record gives: CDR3 length, V gene, D gene, J gene, clone size, CDR3 DNA, CDR3 protein. D genes are given only for firm matches. Clone size, where shown, is once, few, many, or a class for clones that have expanded.

CDR3 length: 13
V gene: TRBV4-3
D gene: TRBD1
J gene: TRBJ1-2
clone size: NA
CDR3 DNA: TGCGCCAGCAGCCCTGACAGGGAACATGGCTACACCTTC
CDR3 protein: CASSPDREHGYTF

CDR3 length: 14
V gene: TRBV27
D gene: NA
J gene: TRBJ1-5
clone size: NA
CDR3 DNA: TGTGCCAGCAGTCTCGACAGTGCCAATCAGCCCCAGCATTTT
CDR3 protein: CASSLDSANQPQHF

CDR3 length: 12
V gene: TRBV29-1
D gene: TRBD1
J gene: TRBJ1-1
clone size: once
CDR3 DNA: TGCAGCGGGGACAGGGACGGCACTGAAGCTTTCTTT
CDR3 protein: CSGDRDGTEAFF

CDR3 length: 17
V gene: TRBV7-9
D gene: NA
J gene: TRBJ2-3
clone size: NA
CDR3 DNA: TGTGCCAGCAGCTTAGGAGGGAGCGGTACGACCACAGATACGCAGTATTTT
CDR3 protein: CASSLGGSGTTTDTQYF

CDR3 length: 15
V gene: TRBV2
D gene: NA
J gene: TRBJ2-5
clone size: NA
CDR3 DNA: TGTGCCAGCAGGGGTCTTGGGCTCTTCCAAGAGACCCAGTACTTC
CDR3 protein: CASRGLGLFQETQYF

CDR3 length: 17
V gene: TRBV9
D gene: TRBD2
J gene: TRBJ2-3
clone size: NA
CDR3 DNA: TGTGCCAGCAGCGTAGAGCGCCTAGCGGGGGGGCAAGATACGCAGTATTTT
CDR3 protein: CASSVERLAGGQDTQYF

CDR3 length: 15
V gene: TRBV7-2
D gene: TRBD1
J gene: TRBJ1-2
clone size: once
CDR3 DNA: TGTGCCAGCAGCTTCGACTGGACAGGGAACTCTGGCTACACCTTC
CDR3 protein: CASSFDWTGNSGYTF

CDR3 length: 13
V gene: TRBV24-1
D gene: NA
J gene: TRBJ2-2
clone size: NA
CDR3 DNA: TGTGCCACCACGAAGGGAGAGGCCGGGGAGCTGTTTTTT
CDR3 protein: CATTKGEAGELFF

CDR3 length: 15
V gene: TRBV6-5
D gene: TRBD1
J gene: TRBJ1-5
clone size: NA
CDR3 DNA: TGTGCCAGCAGTTACGCACAGGGGGGCAATCAGCCCCAGCATTTT
CDR3 protein: CASSYAQGGNQPQHF

CDR3 length: 15
V gene: TRBV27
D gene: TRBD2
J gene: TRBJ2-1
clone size: NA
CDR3 DNA: TGTGCCAGCCAAAAGGGACTAGAACCTTACAATGAGCAGTTCTTC
CDR3 protein: CASQKGLEPYNEQFF

CDR3 length: 19
V gene: TRBV19
D gene: NA
J gene: TRBJ1-6
clone size: NA
CDR3 DNA: TGTGCCAGTAGTATGCGGGCAGGGAGGGAGAGCTCCTATAATTCACCCCTCCACTTT
CDR3 protein: CASSMRAGRESSYNSPLHF

CDR3 length: 15
V gene: TRBV6-5
D gene: TRBD1
J gene: TRBJ1-2
clone size: NA
CDR3 DNA: TGTGCCAGCAGTTACGGGACAGGGGACCGATATGGCTACACCTTC
CDR3 protein: CASSYGTGDRYGYTF

CDR3 length: 11
V gene: TRBV20-1
D gene: NA
J gene: TRBJ1-6
clone size: NA
CDR3 DNA: TGCAGTGCTAGACGGGATTCACCCCTCCACTTT
CDR3 protein: CSARRDSPLHF

CDR3 length: 16
V gene: TRBV7-9
D gene: TRBD2
J gene: TRBJ2-5
clone size: once
CDR3 DNA: TGTGCCAGCAGCCGAGCTCCTAGCGGGGGTCGAGAGACCCAGTACTTC
CDR3 protein: CASSRAPSGGRETQYF

CDR3 length: 13
V gene: TRBV2
D gene: NA
J gene: TRBJ1-5
clone size: NA
CDR3 DNA: TGTGCCAGCGGTATGACGGAGAATCAGCCCCAGCATTTT
CDR3 protein: CASGMTENQPQHF

CDR3 length: 14
V gene: TRBV15
D gene: TRBD1
J gene: TRBJ1-5
clone size: NA
CDR3 DNA: TGTGCCACCAGCCCCGACAGGGACAATCAGCCCCAGCATTTT
CDR3 protein: CATSPDRDNQPQHF

CDR3 length: 13
V gene: TRBV12-3/TRBV12-4
D gene: TRBD1
J gene: TRBJ1-5
clone size: NA
CDR3 DNA: TGTGCCAGCAGTTCAGGGGGGTATCAGCCCCAGCATTTT
CDR3 protein: CASSSGGYQPQHF

CDR3 length: 14
V gene: TRBV2
D gene: NA
J gene: TRBJ2-7
clone size: NA
CDR3 DNA: TGTGCCAGCACTATGGACAGCCCCTCATCCGAGCAGTACTTC
CDR3 protein: CASTMDSPSSEQYF

CDR3 length: 14
V gene: TRBV5-1
D gene: NA
J gene: TRBJ2-3
clone size: NA
CDR3 DNA: TGCGCCAGCAGCGGGGGGACTTCCACAGATACGCAGTATTTT
CDR3 protein: CASSGGTSTDTQYF

CDR3 length: 15
V gene: TRBV3-1/TRBV3-2
D gene: NA
J gene: TRBJ2-5
clone size: NA
CDR3 DNA: TGTGCCAGCAGCCAAGTTAGTACAGTTGAAGAGACCCAGTACTTC
CDR3 protein: CASSQVSTVEETQYF

CDR3 length: 13
V gene: TRBV24-1
D gene: NA
J gene: TRBJ1-1
clone size: NA
CDR3 DNA: TGTGCCACCAGTGATTGGAGGGGCACTGAAGCTTTCTTT
CDR3 protein: CATSDWRGTEAFF

CDR3 length: 13
V gene: TRBV3-1/TRBV3-2
D gene: NA
J gene: TRBJ2-7
clone size: few
CDR3 DNA: TGTGCCAGCAGCCAAGGGGAGGCCTACGAGCAGTACTTC
CDR3 protein: CASSQGEAYEQYF

CDR3 length: 15
V gene: TRBV6-5
D gene: NA
J gene: TRBJ2-7
clone size: NA
CDR3 DNA: TGTGCCAGCACCCTCCAGGGCGAAGGCTCCTACGAGCAGTACTTC
CDR3 protein: CASTLQGEGSYEQYF

CDR3 length: 14
V gene: TRBV5-1
D gene: NA
J gene: TRBJ2-7
clone size: NA
CDR3 DNA: TGCGCCAGCAGCTTGGAAACAGGGACCTACGAGCAGTACTTC
CDR3 protein: CASSLETGTYEQYF

CDR3 length: 19
V gene: TRBV5-4
D gene: TRBD2
J gene: TRBJ2-6
clone size: NA
CDR3 DNA: TGTGCCAGCAGCCCAGGACTAGCGGCCATGCTTGCTGGGGCCAACGTCCTGACTTTC
CDR3 protein: CASSPGLAAMLAGANVLTF

CDR3 length: 19
V gene: TRBV10-1
D gene: NA
J gene: TRBJ1-1
clone size: few
CDR3 DNA: TGCGCCAGCAGTGAGTCGACGTTGTGGCGGAGGGGCATGAACACTGAAGCTTTCTTT
CDR3 protein: CASSESTLWRRGMNTEAFF

CDR3 length: 17
V gene: TRBV4-3
D gene: NA
J gene: TRBJ1-1
clone size: NA
CDR3 DNA: TGCGCCAGCAGCCAAGAATCTAGGGGGTTTGTGGACACTGAAGCTTTCTTT
CDR3 protein: CASSQESRGFVDTEAFF

CDR3 length: 16
V gene: TRBV9
D gene: NA
J gene: TRBJ2-5
clone size: NA
CDR3 DNA: TGTGCCAGCAGCGTAGGCGGGCGGGACGTGACAGAGACCCAGTACTTC
CDR3 protein: CASSVGGRDVTETQYF

CDR3 length: 15
V gene: TRBV27
D gene: NA
J gene: TRBJ1-6
clone size: few
CDR3 DNA: TGTGCCAGCAGTTTAGGGCAGGGGATAGGTTCACCCCTCCACTTT
CDR3 protein: CASSLGQGIGSPLHF

CDR3 length: 18
V gene: TRBV4-2
D gene: TRBD2
J gene: TRBJ2-7
clone size: few
CDR3 DNA: TGTGCCAGCAGCCAAGGAATTAGCGGGGGTCCAACCACCTACGAGCAGTACTTC
CDR3 protein: CASSQGISGGPTTYEQYF

CDR3 length: 15
V gene: TRBV7-2
D gene: NA
J gene: TRBJ2-3
clone size: NA
CDR3 DNA: TGTGCCAGCAGCTTCGGGAGTCCTAGCACAGATACGCAGTATTTT
CDR3 protein: CASSFGSPSTDTQYF

CDR3 length: 13
V gene: TRBV2
D gene: NA
J gene: TRBJ1-2
clone size: NA
CDR3 DNA: TGTGCCAGCAGTGAGTACGGGAACTATGGCTACACCTTC
CDR3 protein: CASSEYGNYGYTF

CDR3 length: 14
V gene: TRBV5-1
D gene: TRBD1
J gene: TRBJ2-7
clone size: NA
CDR3 DNA: TGCGCCAGCAGCACCGGGACAGGGCCCTACGAGCAGTACTTC
CDR3 protein: CASSTGTGPYEQYF

CDR3 length: 14
V gene: TRBV18
D gene: NA
J gene: TRBJ2-7
clone size: NA
CDR3 DNA: TGTGCCAGCTCACCGGGGGGCAGGGGGTACGAGCAGTACTTC
CDR3 protein: CASSPGGRGYEQYF

CDR3 length: 14
V gene: TRBV10-1
D gene: NA
J gene: TRBJ1-1
clone size: few
CDR3 DNA: TGCGCCAGCAGTGATGACAGCTTGAACACTGAAGCTTTCTTT
CDR3 protein: CASSDDSLNTEAFF

CDR3 length: 16
V gene: TRBV7-3
D gene: TRBD2
J gene: TRBJ2-1
clone size: NA
CDR3 DNA: TGTGCCAGCAGCCCTAGCGGGTATGACACCTACAATGAGCAGTTCTTC
CDR3 protein: CASSPSGYDTYNEQFF

CDR3 length: 15
V gene: TRBV15
D gene: TRBD2
J gene: TRBJ2-7
clone size: NA
CDR3 DNA: TGTGCCACCAGCAGAGTCAGAGCGGGGGGCAGCGAGCAGTACTTC
CDR3 protein: CATSRVRAGGSEQYF

CDR3 length: 11
V gene: TRBV6-1
D gene: NA
J gene: TRBJ2-7
clone size: NA
CDR3 DNA: TGTGCCAGCAGTGACCTCTACGAGCAGTACTTC
CDR3 protein: CASSDLYEQYF